What follows is one T cell receptor (beta chain) and its context. Trimming removed 5 bases at V and 7 bases at J, with 14 bases between. Germline V gene data show CDR1 as LNHDA and CDR2 as SQIVND (reference sequence). The CDR3 is 14 amino acids. These data belong to a study of blood T cell repertoires in COVID-19. This table comes from immunoSEQ multiplex PCR, and its TCRdb copy is limited to in-frame clones, with some not included. The table lists some 300,000 clones, 70% to 90% of them singletons. The clonotype was recovered from a man in his thirties or forties who had recovered from COVID-19. V usage is TRBV19 and J usage is TRBJ1-4; the D is unclear. The sample taken for sequencing was PBMCs or T cells enriched from blood (not recorded which). The CDR3 sequence: CASSPRSLGEKLFF. DNA of the CDR3: TGTGCCAGTAGTCCGCGGTCCCTGGGTGAAAAACTGTTTTTT.